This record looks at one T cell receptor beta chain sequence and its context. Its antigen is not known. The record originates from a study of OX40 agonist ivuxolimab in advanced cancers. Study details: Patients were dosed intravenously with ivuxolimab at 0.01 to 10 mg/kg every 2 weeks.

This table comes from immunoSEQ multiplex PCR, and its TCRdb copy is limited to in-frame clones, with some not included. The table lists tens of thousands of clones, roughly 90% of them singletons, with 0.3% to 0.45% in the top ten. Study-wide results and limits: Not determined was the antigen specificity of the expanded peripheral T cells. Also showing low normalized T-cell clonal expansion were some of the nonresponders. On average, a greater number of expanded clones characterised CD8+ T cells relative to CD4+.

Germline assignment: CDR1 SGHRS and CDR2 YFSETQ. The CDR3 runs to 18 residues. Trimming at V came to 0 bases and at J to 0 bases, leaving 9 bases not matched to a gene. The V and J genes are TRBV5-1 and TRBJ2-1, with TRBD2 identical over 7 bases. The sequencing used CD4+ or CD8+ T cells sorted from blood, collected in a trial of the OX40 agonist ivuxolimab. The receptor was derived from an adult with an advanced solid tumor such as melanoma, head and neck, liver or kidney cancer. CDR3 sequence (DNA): TGCGCCAGCAGCTTGGCCCCCTTGGGCGGGAGCTCCTACAATGAGCAGTTCTTC. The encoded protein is CASSLAPLGGSSYNEQFF.